This T cell receptor (beta chain) was recovered during a study of blood T cell repertoires in COVID-19. Study at large: The origin of the acute and convalescent COVID-19 samples was the United States, Italy and Spain. PBMCs, B-cell-depleted T cells, or T cells were the source of the cDNA or gDNA that made up the material.

There are 15 residues in the CDR3. Germline assignment: CDR1 KGHSH and CDR2 LQKENI. Trimming shortened V by 2 bases and J by 2 bases, and 13 bases separated the two germline ends. As originally analysed: Amplified reference gene primers provided the basis for estimating nucleated cell counts. Using immunoSEQ multiplex PCR, the repertoire was profiled, and TCRdb retains in-frame clones only, with some absent. The V and J calls and clone size come from that table; D and trimming were worked out from the DNA. The sample lists 220,000 or so clones; 82% were seen once. V usage is TRBV18 and J usage is TRBJ2-7; D gene uncertain. This TCR was recovered from a woman of 80 years or more with acute or convalescent COVID-19. What was sequenced was peripheral blood. CDR3: CASSPYPETTYEQYF. DNA of the CDR3: TGTGCCAGCTCACCATACCCGGAAACTACCTACGAGCAGTACTTC.